This TCR beta chain was retrieved from a study of T-cell reconstitution after alpha-beta-depleted transplantation in children. Using unique molecular identifiers, the investigators prepared the TCRbeta library. Each CDR3 protein is one row after TCRdb ran MiXCR on the PCR reads. Of around 200,000 distinct CDR3 sequences listed, roughly 9% are singletons. This clonotype was counted between two and nine times. The CDR3 covers 14 residues. Trimming removed 1 base at V and 6 bases at J, with 9 bases between. CDR1 and CDR2 from the germline V gene are LGHNA and YSLEER. The chain has TRBV4-3 and TRBJ2-2; D not resolved. Specimen: PBMCs from the stem cell graft donor, collected from the stem cell graft. The sequence derives from a human donor who donated a stem cell graft to a child with acute lymphoblastic leukemia. This CDR3 is CASSQGSSSGELFF. As DNA, the CDR3 is TGCGCCAGCAGCCAAGGATCAAGCTCCGGGGAGCTGTTTTTT.